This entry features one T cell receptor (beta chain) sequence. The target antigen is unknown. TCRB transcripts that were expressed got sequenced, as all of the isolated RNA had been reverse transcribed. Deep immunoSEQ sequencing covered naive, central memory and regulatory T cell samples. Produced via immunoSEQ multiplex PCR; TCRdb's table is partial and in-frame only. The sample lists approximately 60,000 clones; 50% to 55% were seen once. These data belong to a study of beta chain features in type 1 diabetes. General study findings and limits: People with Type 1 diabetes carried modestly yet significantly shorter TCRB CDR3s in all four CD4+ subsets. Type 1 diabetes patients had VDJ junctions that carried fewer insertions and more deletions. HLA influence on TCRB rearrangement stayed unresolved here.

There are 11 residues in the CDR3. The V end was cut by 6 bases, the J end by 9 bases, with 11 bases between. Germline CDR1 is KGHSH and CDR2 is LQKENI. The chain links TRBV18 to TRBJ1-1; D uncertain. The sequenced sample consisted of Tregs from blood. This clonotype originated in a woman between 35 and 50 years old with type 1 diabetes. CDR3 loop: CASSSGIQAFF. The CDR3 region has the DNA TGTGCCAGCTCTTCGGGGATACAAGCTTTCTTT.